These T cell receptor beta chains were read from a single sample in a study of PD-1 blockade in mismatch repair-deficient tumors. Assay: immunoSEQ multiplex PCR; the TCRdb copy retains only in-frame clones and omits some. The sample lists under 85,000 clones; 78% were seen once. This material consisted of peripheral blood, taken 2 weeks after starting pembrolizumab. These receptors came from an adult with mismatch repair-deficient cancer. CDR3s include the opening cysteine and the closing phenylalanine or tryptophan. A D gene is named only where the DNA matches it firmly. Rows may omit the clone size; those that give it use once, few, many or a size class.

v_gene	abundance	j_gene	d_gene	CDR3aa	CDR3nt
TRBV7-2	.	TRBJ2-2	.	CASSLGVNTGELFF	TGTGCCAGCAGCTTAGGCGTGAACACCGGGGAGCTGTTTTTT
TRBV19	.	TRBJ2-7	TRBD2	CASSVAGGPVEQYF	TGTGCCAGTAGTGTCGCGGGAGGGCCGGTCGAGCAGTACTTC
TRBV4-1	once	TRBJ2-1	.	CASSLNLIQGDEQFF	TGCGCCAGCAGCCTAAATTTAATTCAAGGGGATGAGCAGTTCTTC
TRBV5-4	.	TRBJ2-3	.	CASSLGEGRTDTQYF	TGTGCCAGCAGCTTGGGAGAGGGGAGGACAGATACGCAGTATTTT
TRBV6-5	.	TRBJ2-2	TRBD1	CASSYGQGGDTGELFF	TGTGCCAGCAGTTACGGACAGGGTGGCGACACCGGGGAGCTGTTTTTT
TRBV5-4	few	TRBJ2-7	.	CASSPWMAGAYEQYF	TGTGCCAGCAGCCCGTGGATGGCAGGGGCCTACGAGCAGTACTTC
TRBV6-4	.	TRBJ2-1	TRBD2	CASSVLLAGGPHEQFF	TGTGCCAGCAGTGTACTACTAGCGGGAGGCCCCCACGAGCAGTTCTTC
TRBV6-5	.	TRBJ2-3	.	CASTPQGADTQYF	TGTGCCAGCACCCCACAAGGGGCAGATACGCAGTATTTT
TRBV9	.	TRBJ1-4	TRBD1	CASSVGTGVATNEKLFF	TGTGCCAGCAGCGTAGGAACAGGGGTTGCAACTAATGAAAAACTGTTTTTT
TRBV9	.	TRBJ1-2	.	CASSVGSRLATYGYTF	TGTGCCAGCAGCGTAGGATCGAGGCTTGCGACCTATGGCTACACCTTC
TRBV13	.	TRBJ2-3	.	CASSLQEQGVTQYF	TGTGCCAGCAGCCTACAGGAGCAAGGGGTTACGCAGTATTTT
TRBV19	.	TRBJ2-7	.	CASSIDQLRSANEQYF	TGTGCCAGTAGTATAGATCAGCTGCGGTCGGCTAACGAGCAGTACTTC
TRBV14	.	TRBJ2-1	.	CASSGADSYNEQFF	TGTGCCAGTTCTGGGGCGGACTCCTACAATGAGCAGTTCTTC
TRBV6-4	once	TRBJ1-5	.	CASSHSIDSQPQHF	TGTGCCAGCAGCCACAGCATTGATAGTCAGCCCCAGCATTTT
TRBV19	once	TRBJ2-5	.	CASSIFGETQYF	TGTGCCAGTAGTATCTTTGGTGAGACCCAGTACTTC
TRBV11-3	.	TRBJ2-3	.	CASSLGGVDTQYF	TGTGCCAGCAGCTTGGGGGGCGTAGATACGCAGTATTTT